The 26 T cell receptor beta chains listed next were all sequenced from one sample in a study of T cells after yellow fever vaccination. TCRdb redid the calling of the 5' RACE reads with MiXCR, one entry per CDR3 protein. The table shows 350,000 to 450,000 distinct CDR3 sequences, with under 7.5% occurring only once. Specimen: PBMCs, collected 5 days after the yellow fever booster vaccination. These receptors were collected from a man aged 30 to 39 who received the YFV17D yellow fever vaccine.

This rearrangement joins TRBV20-1 to TRBJ2-1; 7 nucleotides line up with TRBD2. The V and J ends lost 0 bases and 6 bases, in that order; junction bases with no gene match: 8. Germline values: CDR1 DFQATT, CDR2 SNEGSKA (reference sequence). The CDR3 is 15 residues long. CDR3 in amino acids: CSARDSAGAVNEQFF. The CDR3 DNA follows: TGCAGTGCTAGAGATTCGGCGGGAGCCGTCAATGAGCAGTTCTTC.

This clonotype occurred many times. The chain links TRBV27 to TRBJ2-5, with D perhaps matching TRBD1 or TRBD2 (6 bases each). V was pared by 6 bases and J by 4 bases, with 12 bases between. Germline CDR1 and CDR2: MNHEY and SMNVEV (reference sequence). This CDR3 comprises 13 residues. CDR3 in amino acids: CASRGGSSETQYF. The DNA for the CDR3 is TGTGCCAGCAGGGGGGGCAGTTCAGAGACCCAGTACTTC.

The chain links TRBV24-1 to TRBJ2-5, with a tentative D call TRBD2 (6 bases). Trimming pared 3 bases from V and 5 bases from J, leaving 21 bases between. This CDR3 contains 17 residues. Per germline, CDR1 KGHDR and CDR2 SFDVKD. As DNA, the CDR3 is TGTGCCACCAGTGATGCCGCGACCGGAGGGCCGGGTGAGACCCAGTACTTC. Translation gives CATSDAATGGPGETQYF.

This clonotype was seen repeatedly, ten times or more. This chain joins TRBV4-3 and TRBJ2-1, with D possibly matching TRBD2 (7 bases). Trimming left V 4 bases short and J 4 bases short, with 17 bases between. The germline V gene has CDR1 LGHNA and CDR2 YSLEER. CDR3 length equals 16 residues. CDR3: CASSPWGGLSYNEQFF. The CDR3 DNA follows: TGCGCCAGCAGCCCTTGGGGGGGCCTCAGTTACAATGAGCAGTTCTTC.

The chain employs TRBV18 and TRBJ2-2, with D tentatively TRBD1 (6 bases). The CDR3 is made up of 17 amino acids. The germline CDR1 and CDR2 sequences are KGHSH and LQKENI. V dropped 2 bases and J dropped 0 bases, with 13 bases sitting between them. In nucleotides, the CDR3 is TGTGCCAGCTCACCATGGCTACAGGGACCGAACACCGGGGAGCTGTTTTTT. It specifies CASSPWLQGPNTGELFF.

This clonotype has at least ten counts. Mismatch with germline at one junction end may stem from a read error. The chain combines TRBV12-3 or TRBV12-4 with TRBJ2-1; weak D call: TRBD2 (5 bases). This CDR3 has 13 amino acids. The CDR3 DNA follows: TGCGCCAGCAGTTCCGGGACCTACAATGAGCAGTTCTTC. Translation gives CASSSGTYNEQFF.

This clonotype was counted at least ten times. The rearrangement uses TRBV7-9 and TRBJ2-5; D is possibly TRBD1 (6 bases). CDR3 length: 13 residues. The germline gives CDR1 SEHNR, CDR2 FQNEAQ (reference sequence). Deletions cut 4 bases from V and 4 bases from J, with 10 bases between. CDR3: CASSSRGGETQYF. For the CDR3, the DNA is TGTGCCAGCAGCTCCCGAGGGGGAGAGACCCAGTACTTC.

This clonotype has at least ten counts. The rearrangement uses TRBV20-1 and TRBJ1-1, with TRBD1 as a possible D gene (5 bases). This CDR3 has 13 amino acids. Between the trimmed V and J ends, which lost 7 bases and 6 bases, there was a span of 18 bases. From germline, CDR1 is DFQATT and CDR2 SNEGSKA (reference sequence). The CDR3 nucleotides are TGCAGTGTTTTGGTCGGGACCCCTCCTGAAGCTTTCTTT. It encodes CSVLVGTPPEAFF.

This chain links TRBV20-1 with TRBJ2-1; TRBD2 matches 7 bases. Germline V gives CDR1 DFQATT, CDR2 SNEGSKA (reference sequence). The CDR3 spans 16 residues. The V segment lost 8 bases and the J segment 12 bases; nucleotides outside the gene matches: 25. DNA of the CDR3: TGCAGTCATCTCAAACTAGTCCGGACTAGAGGCGGAAGGCAGTTCTTC. Protein: CSHLKLVRTRGGRQFF.

The chain couples TRBV7-2 to TRBJ1-2; D not resolved. Germline values: CDR1 SGHTA, CDR2 FQGNSA. CDR3 size: 13 residues. Trimming cost V 5 bases and J 5 bases, with 12 bases left between them. As DNA, the CDR3 is TGTGCCAGCAGCCAATACACAGAGTATGGCTACACCTTC. Its protein product is CASSQYTEYGYTF.

This clonotype was seen at least ten times. This chain links TRBV5-1 with TRBJ2-4, with TRBD2 identical over 9 bases. V lost 3 bases, J lost 10 bases, and 11 bases stayed unmatched. The CDR3 has 15 amino acids. Germline-derived CDR1 and CDR2 are SGHRS and YFSETQ. The CDR3 region has the DNA TGCGCCAGCAGCTCCGAACTAGCGGGCCCAGGAATTCAGTACTTC. Protein sequence: CASSSELAGPGIQYF.

This clonotype showed up many times. The V call is TRBV7-2, the J call TRBJ2-1; 7 positions match TRBD1. Germline loops: CDR1 SGHTA, CDR2 FQGNSA. The CDR3 is 12 residues long. V lost 4 bases, J lost 13 bases, and 7 bases stayed unmatched. As DNA, the CDR3 is TGTGCCAGCAGCTACTCACAGGGGAACCAGTTCTTC. Its protein is CASSYSQGNQFF. Full variable domain (missing parts from reference TRBV7-2 and TRBJ2-1): GAGVSQSPSNKVTEKGKDVELRCDPISGHTALYWYRQSLGQGLEFLIYFQGNSAPDKSGLPSDRFSAERTGGSVSTLTIQRTQQEDSAVYLCASSYSQGNQFFGPGTRLTVL.

The chain carries TRBV7-2 and TRBJ1-2; D gene ambiguous. The CDR3 has 14 residues. Germline V gene lookup returns CDR1 SGHTA and CDR2 FQGNSA. Trimming removed 1 base at V and 7 bases at J, with 13 bases between. The CDR3 nucleotides read TGTGCCAGCAGCTTAGTGATGACGGCTGCTGGCTACACCTTC. Translated: CASSLVMTAAGYTF.

This clonotype was observed a few times. The chain uses TRBV20-1 and TRBJ2-2; 8 bases are shared with TRBD1. CDR1 DFQATT and CDR2 SNEGSKA come from the germline V gene (reference sequence). With 3 bases clipped from V and 8 bases from J, the junction kept 5 bases outside the gene matches. The CDR3 loop spans 13 amino acids. The CDR3 spells CSASQGAWGELFF. The CDR3 region has the DNA TGCAGTGCTAGTCAGGGGGCTTGGGGGGAGCTGTTTTTT.

This sequence joins TRBV5-4 and TRBJ2-1; 8 bases fit TRBD2. In germline, CDR1 is SGHNT, CDR2 YYREEE (reference sequence). This CDR3 has 16 residues. The V and J ends lost 4 bases and 9 bases, in that order; junction bases with no gene match: 15. In DNA form, the CDR3 reads TGTGCCAGCAGCCGGCTAGCGGGTGGGATTGGAGGTGAGCAGTTCTTC. Amino acid sequence: CASSRLAGGIGGEQFF.

J is TRBJ2-1 and V is TRBV7-9; a possible D gene is TRBD2 (6 bases). This CDR3 region has 14 residues. The germline V gene has CDR1 SEHNR and CDR2 FQNEAQ (reference sequence). V dropped 9 bases and J dropped 5 bases, with 17 bases sitting between them. The CDR3 coding sequence is TGTGCCAGTAGACTAGTTGGGTCGAACAATGAGCAGTTCTTC. Its translation is CASRLVGSNNEQFF.

This clonotype came up many times. The chain employs TRBV7-2 and TRBJ2-1; D not certain. V lost 5 bases to trimming and J lost 3 bases, with 8 bases between them. Germline CDR1 SGHTA, CDR2 FQGNSA. The CDR3 runs 13 residues. The chain's CDR3 is CASSTRLYNEQFF. DNA of the CDR3: TGTGCCAGCAGCACCCGACTCTACAATGAGCAGTTCTTC.

This sequence joins TRBV20-1 and TRBJ2-2, with D hard to call. V shed 2 bases and J shed 2 bases, with 9 bases lying between them. The germline gives CDR1 DFQATT, CDR2 SNEGSKA (reference sequence). The CDR3 has 14 amino acids. Here the CDR3 reads CSARLGSNTGELFF. DNA of the CDR3: TGCAGTGCTAGATTGGGCTCCAACACCGGGGAGCTGTTTTTT.

The genes are TRBV10-1 and TRBJ2-7; D may be TRBD2 (6 bases). This CDR3 comprises 14 residues. The germline gives CDR1 WNHNN, CDR2 SYGVQD (reference sequence). Between the trimmed V and J ends, which lost 1 base and 1 base, there was a span of 8 bases. Here the CDR3 DNA reads TGCGCCAGCAGTGAGTTTCGGGGGTCCTACGAGCAGTACTTC. As protein: CASSEFRGSYEQYF.

This clonotype was recorded a few times. The V and J genes are TRBV28 and TRBJ2-1, with a tentative D call TRBD1 (6 bases). Germline lookup yields CDR1 MDHEN and CDR2 SYDVKM. The ends were cut back, 3 bases at V and 11 bases at J, with 20 bases in the middle. The CDR3 loop spans 15 amino acids. The CDR3 region is CASSLQTGGGVKQFF. The CDR3 bases are TGTGCCAGCAGTTTGCAGACAGGTGGGGGCGTTAAGCAGTTCTTC.

The V and J genes are TRBV30 and TRBJ1-2; no clear D gene. This CDR3 has 14 residues. Trimming stripped 1 base from V and 8 bases from J, with 17 bases between. Per germline, CDR1 GTSNPN and CDR2 SVGIG (reference sequence). CDR3 bases: TGTGCCTGGAGTGCCACCTACTTGGTTCGGGGCTACACCTTC. Translation: CAWSATYLVRGYTF.

This clonotype was counted at least ten times. The V and J genes are TRBV19 and TRBJ2-1; 12 bases are a match to TRBD2. The J segment lost 6 bases and the V segment lost 10 bases, leaving 10 bases of the junction unmatched. This CDR3 is built from 15 residues. Germline CDR1 reads LNHDA; CDR2 reads SQIVND (reference sequence). CDR3 residues: CATSPLAGGGNEQFF. The CDR3 DNA sequence: TGTGCCACCTCCCCCCTAGCGGGAGGGGGCAATGAGCAGTTCTTC.

This clonotype was counted only a few times. V usage is TRBV20-1 and J usage is TRBJ2-7; a weak D match, TRBD2 (7 bases). The germline V gene has CDR1 DFQATT and CDR2 SNEGSKA (reference sequence). The CDR3 loop spans 11 amino acids. The CDR3 sequence: CSPRGGDEQYF. The CDR3 DNA is TGCAGCCCGAGGGGGGGCGACGAGCAGTACTTC.

This clonotype was seen many times. The gene calls are TRBV7-8 and TRBJ2-1, with D perhaps matching TRBD1 (5 bases). Per the germline V gene, CDR1 is SGHVS and CDR2 is FQNEAQ. CDR3 length: 18 residues. The V gene lost 5 bases and the J gene lost 4 bases, with 24 bases spanning the gap. CDR3 protein: CASSPSEGHLMGYNEQFF. The CDR3 DNA reads TGTGCCAGCAGCCCATCGGAAGGACACCTAATGGGATACAATGAGCAGTTCTTC.

This rearrangement joins TRBV29-1 to TRBJ1-2; 8 positions match TRBD1. The CDR3 covers 15 residues. The V segment lost 7 bases and the J segment 2 bases; nucleotides outside the gene matches: 12. CDR1 is SQVTM, CDR2 ANQGSEA, per germline. CDR3 amino acids: CSATSRDRWNYGYTF. DNA for the CDR3: TGCAGCGCCACCTCACGGGACAGGTGGAACTATGGCTACACCTTC.

Ten or more counts support this clonotype. The rearrangement links TRBV7-9 to TRBJ2-1; 10 nucleotides align to TRBD2. In germline, CDR1 is SEHNR, CDR2 FQNEAQ (reference sequence). V gave up 3 bases and J gave up 2 bases; unmatched junction bases: 1. The CDR3 is made up of 15 amino acids. In nucleotides, the CDR3 is TGTGCCAGCAGCTTTAGCGGGAGGCCCTACAATGAGCAGTTCTTC. This sequence encodes CASSFSGRPYNEQFF.